This TCR beta chain was captured in a study of technical replicates of blood from several donors. Some clones are missing from TCRdb's copy, which holds only in-frame ones; the method was immunoSEQ multiplex PCR. The sample has some 87,000 clones, around 94% seen once; the top ten hold around 0.4%. The germline V gene has CDR1 SGHKS and CDR2 YYEKEE (reference sequence). The CDR3 consists of 18 residues. V was clipped by 0 bases and J by 1 base; unmatched bases: 11. This clone was counted a single time. This chain uses TRBV5-5 with TRBJ2-7, with TRBD1 matching 9 bases. This sequence originates from a human donor in good health. Material: T cells isolated from PBMCs. The CDR3 protein is CASSLEGQGDGRSYEQYF. The DNA of the CDR3 is TGTGCCAGCAGCTTGGAGGGACAGGGTGACGGGAGGTCCTACGAGCAGTACTTC.